This T cell receptor (beta chain) derives from a study of CD8 T cells in Susac syndrome (dated 2019 in TCRdb). About the full investigation: Whether CD8+ T cell activation and differentiation in Susac syndrome was antigen driven was tested using repertoire sequencing.

Peripheral blood CD8+ and CD4+ T cells from healthy donors, Susac syndrome patients and multiple sclerosis patients were profiled by high-throughput TCR beta sequencing. Treatment-naive patients with stable or active relapsing-remitting disease fulfilling revised McDonald criteria were used as multiple sclerosis controls. Bulk CD8+ and CD4+ T cells were purified magnetically by negative isolation, whereas CD8+ TEMRA cells were enriched by FACS. Blood was collected in EDTA tubes and processed within 24 hours, with PBMCs isolated through density gradient centrifugation. PBMCs intended for TCR sequencing were cryopreserved in liquid nitrogen and thawed later in a water bath at 37 degrees C. Purity of sorted or isolated CD4+, CD8+ and CD8+ TEMRA cells was at least 90%. From cysteine to phenylalanine, the CDR3 is 13 amino acids long. Of all the DNA, just the CDR3 is kept, 39 bases in frame from base 1. Taken from the germline V gene, the CDR1 and CDR2 loops are SGHRS and YFSETQ. V is clipped by 0 bases and J by 4 bases, and the sequence between their germline boundaries is 7 bases long.

The table lists this clonotype with a count of one. Its antigen remains undetermined. No base quality information exists; no much larger clone differs at one position. One read is thin evidence. RNA was extracted with the RNeasy kit and roughly 0.45 to 1 ug was reverse transcribed using random hexamers. The immunoSEQ multiplex PCR assay, which covers 54 Vbeta and 13 Jbeta segments, was used to amplify TCR beta CDR3 regions. PCR amplification bias was corrected using a synthetic template baseline for primer optimization and computational correction. On the authors' methods: Reads were assigned to V, D and J genes according to IMGT and analyzed in immunoSEQ Analyzer, with only productive sequences retained. Clonality was calculated as one minus the Shannon entropy normalized by log2 of the number of productive unique sequences. For each patient and control, public and private clones were evaluated among the 100 most prevalent clones. Susac-specific clones were defined as absent from healthy and MS cohorts, 1052 published viral clones and other ImmuneACCESS disease sequences. TCRdb's own reprocessing of the public reads used fastp at Q25 and MiXCR and kept productive beta chains. All rows with the same CDR3 protein become a single entry with the most common DNA and genes. TCRdb's processing, not the authors' own work, is the source of the V and J calls. Present in this sample are around 230,000 distinct CDR3 sequences, about 95% of which were seen just once. Of the sample, about 0.091% falls within the top ten clones.

Overall study outcomes, separate from this receptor: The number of individuals in the TCR sequencing and HLA analysis was acknowledged as relatively small.

The V gene is TRBV5-1 and the J gene is TRBJ1-1; no confident D gene assignment can be made. The origin of this receptor is a human donor with multiple sclerosis. The sequenced material came from CD4+ T cells from PBMCs. The DNA reads TGCGCCAGCAGCTTGGGACGTGCCACTGAAGCTTTCTTT. This gives the protein CASSLGRATEAFF.